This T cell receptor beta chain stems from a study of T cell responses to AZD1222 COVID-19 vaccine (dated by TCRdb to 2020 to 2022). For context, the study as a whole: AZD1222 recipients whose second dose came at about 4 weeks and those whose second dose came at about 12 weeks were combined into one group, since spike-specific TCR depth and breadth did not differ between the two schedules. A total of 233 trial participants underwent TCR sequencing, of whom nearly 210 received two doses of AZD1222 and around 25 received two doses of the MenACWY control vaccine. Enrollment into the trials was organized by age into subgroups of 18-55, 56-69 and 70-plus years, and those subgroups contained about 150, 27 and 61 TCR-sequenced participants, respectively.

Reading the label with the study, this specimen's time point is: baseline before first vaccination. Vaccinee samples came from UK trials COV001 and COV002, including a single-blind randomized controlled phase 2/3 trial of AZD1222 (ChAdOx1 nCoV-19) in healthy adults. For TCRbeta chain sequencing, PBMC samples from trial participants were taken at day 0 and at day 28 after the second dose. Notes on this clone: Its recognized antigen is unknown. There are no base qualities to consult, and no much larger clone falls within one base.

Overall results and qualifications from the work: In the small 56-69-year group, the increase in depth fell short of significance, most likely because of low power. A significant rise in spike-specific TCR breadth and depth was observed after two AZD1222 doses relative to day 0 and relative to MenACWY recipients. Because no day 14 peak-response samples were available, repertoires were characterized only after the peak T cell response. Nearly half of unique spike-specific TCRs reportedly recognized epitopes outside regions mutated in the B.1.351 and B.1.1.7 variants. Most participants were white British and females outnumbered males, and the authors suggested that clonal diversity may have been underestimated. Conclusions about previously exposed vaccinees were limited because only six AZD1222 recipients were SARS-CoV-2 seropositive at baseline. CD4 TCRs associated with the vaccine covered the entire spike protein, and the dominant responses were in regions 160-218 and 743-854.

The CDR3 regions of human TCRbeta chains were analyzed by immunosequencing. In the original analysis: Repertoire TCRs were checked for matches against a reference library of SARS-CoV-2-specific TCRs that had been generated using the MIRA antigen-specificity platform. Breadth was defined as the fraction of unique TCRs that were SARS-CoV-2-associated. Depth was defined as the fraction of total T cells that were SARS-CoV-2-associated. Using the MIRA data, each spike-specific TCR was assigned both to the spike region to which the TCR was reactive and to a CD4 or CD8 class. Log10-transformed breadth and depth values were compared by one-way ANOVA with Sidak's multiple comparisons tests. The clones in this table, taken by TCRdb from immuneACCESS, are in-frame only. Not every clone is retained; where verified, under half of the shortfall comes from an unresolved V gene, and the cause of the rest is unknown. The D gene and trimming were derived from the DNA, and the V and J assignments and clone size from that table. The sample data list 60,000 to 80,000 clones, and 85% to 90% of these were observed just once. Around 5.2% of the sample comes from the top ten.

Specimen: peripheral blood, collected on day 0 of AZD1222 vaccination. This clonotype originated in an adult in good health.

CDR3 reads: CASSLRTGIEKLFF. DNA sequence: TGTGCCAGCAGTTTAAGGACAGGGATTGAAAAACTGTTTTTT. The rearranged chain carries TRBV27 and TRBJ1-4; TRBD1 aligns with 8 central bases. From the cysteine up to the phenylalanine, the CDR3 has a length of 14 residues. The sequence is cut down to CDR3 DNA, 42 bases in frame from base 1. Clipping removes 2 bases from V and 7 bases from J, with 3 as the unmatched junction base count. CDR1 MNHEY and CDR2 SMNVEV were looked up in the germline V gene (reference sequence).